These T cell receptor beta chains were read from a single sample in a study of blood T cell repertoires in COVID-19. Sequencing was performed with immunoSEQ multiplex PCR; in TCRdb, only in-frame clones are kept and a portion is missing. The data contain more than 90,000 clones, around 79% of them singletons. Sequencing was done on a sample of peripheral blood. The receptors derive from a man aged 50-59 years with acute or convalescent COVID-19. Each CDR3 is given with its conserved first and last residue. The D gene is left open where the match is weak. Clone size is shown for a subset of rows, as once, few, many or a class of expanded clone.

j_call | clone_size | d_call | v_call | cdr3_aa | cdr3_nt
TRBJ1-3 | . | . | TRBV20-1 | CSASKLPGSGNTIYF | TGCAGTGCTAGTAAACTTCCCGGGTCTGGAAACACCATATATTTT
TRBJ2-1 | . | TRBD1 | TRBV29-1 | CSGGQDNEQFF | TGCAGCGGGGGACAGGACAATGAGCAGTTCTTC
TRBJ2-6 | . | TRBD1 | TRBV5-1 | CASSFTGAGANVLTF | TGCGCCAGCAGCTTCACAGGGGCTGGGGCCAACGTCCTGACTTTC
TRBJ2-1 | once | TRBD2 | TRBV11-3 | CASSLDGTSRKEQFF | TGTGCCAGCAGCTTAGATGGGACTAGCCGGAAGGAGCAGTTCTTC
TRBJ2-1 | . | . | TRBV5-6 | CASSLSQTILFF | TGTGCCAGCAGCTTGTCGCAGACTATCCTGTTCTTC
TRBJ2-7 | . | . | TRBV28 | CASSSGTPEQYF | TGTGCCAGTTCCTCCGGGACACCCGAGCAGTACTTC
TRBJ1-1 | . | TRBD1 | TRBV4-1 | CASSQAVGQGMWMNTEAFF | TGCGCCAGCAGCCAAGCCGTGGGACAGGGGATGTGGATGAACACTGAAGCTTTCTTT
TRBJ2-5 | . | . | TRBV5-1 | CASSLGRPVEETQYF | TGCGCCAGCAGCTTGGGGCGGCCGGTAGAAGAGACCCAGTACTTC
TRBJ2-1 | . | TRBD1 | TRBV7-9 | CASSGKDRGRNNEQFF | TGTGCCAGCAGCGGGAAAGACAGGGGAAGGAACAATGAGCAGTTCTTC
TRBJ1-5 | . | . | TRBV5-5 | CASSWRLGDQPQHF | TGTGCCAGCAGCTGGCGATTGGGCGATCAGCCCCAGCATTTT
TRBJ2-2 | . | . | TRBV7-9 | CASSPDSSANTGELFF | TGTGCCAGCAGCCCCGACAGTTCCGCGAACACCGGGGAGCTGTTTTTT
TRBJ2-7 | . | TRBD1 | TRBV19 | CASGDRDRASYF | TGTGCCAGTGGCGACCGGGACAGGGCCAGTTACTTC
TRBJ2-7 | . | TRBD1 | TRBV3-1/TRBV3-2 | CASSQDTGVRAYEQYF | TGTGCCAGCAGCCAAGACACAGGGGTGAGGGCCTACGAGCAGTACTTC
TRBJ1-1 | . | TRBD1 | TRBV5-1 | CASSLKGQGIGWGTEAFF | TGCGCCAGCAGCTTGAAGGGACAGGGAATAGGATGGGGCACTGAAGCTTTCTTT
TRBJ2-5 | . | . | TRBV11-2 | CASSRGLETQYF | TGTGCCAGCAGCAGGGGGTTGGAGACCCAGTACTTC
TRBJ2-3 | . | TRBD1 | TRBV7-3 | CASSKDRAYTQYF | TGTGCCAGCAGCAAAGACAGGGCGTATACGCAGTATTTT
TRBJ2-3 | . | TRBD1 | TRBV9 | CASSARDRGISTQDTQYF | TGTGCCAGCAGCGCACGGGACAGGGGGATTTCTACTCAGGATACGCAGTATTTT
TRBJ1-6 | . | TRBD1 | TRBV7-9 | CASSLDRGNSPLHF | TGTGCCAGCAGCTTAGACAGGGGAAATTCACCCCTCCACTTT
TRBJ2-7 | . | . | TRBV27 | CATAGAGNEQYF | TGTGCCACCGCGGGGGCGGGGAACGAGCAGTACTTC
TRBJ2-5 | . | . | TRBV4-1 | CASSQGAAGVETQYF | TGCGCCAGCAGCCAGGGGGCCGCGGGGGTAGAGACCCAGTACTTC
TRBJ2-7 | . | . | TRBV6-5 | CASSYSRSLYEQYF | TGTGCCAGCAGTTACTCCCGGTCCCTCTACGAGCAGTACTTC
TRBJ2-2 | few | . | TRBV6-6 | CASSNDRSNTGELFF | TGTGCCAGCAGCAATGACAGGTCGAACACCGGGGAGCTGTTTTTT
TRBJ1-5 | . | . | TRBV6-5 | CASSRQAYSNQPQHF | TGTGCCAGCAGCAGACAGGCATATAGCAATCAGCCCCAGCATTTT
TRBJ1-3 | few | TRBD1 | TRBV2 | CASSRDRGRDTIYF | TGTGCCAGCAGTAGGGACAGGGGGCGGGACACCATATATTTT
TRBJ2-5 | once | . | TRBV5-1 | CASSLGGKTETQYF | TGCGCCAGCAGCTTGGGAGGTAAAACTGAGACCCAGTACTTC
TRBJ1-2 | . | TRBD1 | TRBV24-1 | CATSDNDRDYGYTF | TGTGCCACCAGTGACAATGACAGGGACTATGGCTACACCTTC
TRBJ2-1 | . | . | TRBV23-1 | CASSPPLGGIYNEQFF | TGCGCCAGCAGTCCCCCGCTCGGGGGTATCTACAATGAGCAGTTCTTC
TRBJ2-1 | few | TRBD1 | TRBV15 | CATRPDRGPYEQFF | TGTGCCACCAGACCAGACAGGGGGCCGTATGAGCAGTTCTTC
TRBJ1-5 | . | . | TRBV30 | CAWSSRLYQPQHF | TGTGCCTGGAGTTCGCGACTATATCAGCCCCAGCATTTT
TRBJ1-2 | . | . | TRBV6-2/TRBV6-3 | CASSYGRKGYTF | TGTGCCAGCAGTTACGGCCGAAAGGGCTACACCTTC
TRBJ1-1 | . | . | TRBV29-1 | CSVVGPTNTEAFF | TGCAGCGTTGTTGGGCCTACGAACACTGAAGCTTTCTTT